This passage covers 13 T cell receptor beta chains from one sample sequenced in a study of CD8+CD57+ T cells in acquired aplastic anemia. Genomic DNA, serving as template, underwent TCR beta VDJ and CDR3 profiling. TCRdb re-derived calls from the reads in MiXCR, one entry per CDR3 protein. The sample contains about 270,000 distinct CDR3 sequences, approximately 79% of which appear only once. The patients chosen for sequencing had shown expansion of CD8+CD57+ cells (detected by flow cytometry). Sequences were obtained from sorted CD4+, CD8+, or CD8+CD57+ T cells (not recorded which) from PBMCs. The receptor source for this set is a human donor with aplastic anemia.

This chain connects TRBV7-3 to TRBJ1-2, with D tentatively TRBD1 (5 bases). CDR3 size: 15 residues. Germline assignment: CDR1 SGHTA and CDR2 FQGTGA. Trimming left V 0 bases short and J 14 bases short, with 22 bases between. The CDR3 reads CASSLTKRGYYNETF. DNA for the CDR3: TGTGCCAGCAGCTTAACGAAGCGGGGGTACTACAATGAGACCTTC. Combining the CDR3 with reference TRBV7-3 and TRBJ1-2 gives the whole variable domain GAGVSQTPSNKVTEKGKYVELRCDPISGHTALYWYRQSLGQGPEFLIYFQGTGAADDSGLPNDRFFAVRPEGSVSTLKIQRTERGDSAVYLCASSLTKRGYYNETFGSGTRLTVV.

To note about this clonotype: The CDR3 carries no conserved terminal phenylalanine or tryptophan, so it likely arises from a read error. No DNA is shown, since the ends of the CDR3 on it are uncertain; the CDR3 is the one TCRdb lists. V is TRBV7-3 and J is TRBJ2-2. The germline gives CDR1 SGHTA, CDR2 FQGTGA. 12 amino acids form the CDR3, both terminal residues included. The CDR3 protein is CASSLEAGELYL.

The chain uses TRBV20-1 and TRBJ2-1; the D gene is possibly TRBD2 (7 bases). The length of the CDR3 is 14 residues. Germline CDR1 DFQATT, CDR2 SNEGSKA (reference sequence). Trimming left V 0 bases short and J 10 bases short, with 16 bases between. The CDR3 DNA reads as TGCAGTGCTAGAGATGGTTCGGGGGGCCGAGAGCAGTTCTTC. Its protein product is CSARDGSGGREQFF.

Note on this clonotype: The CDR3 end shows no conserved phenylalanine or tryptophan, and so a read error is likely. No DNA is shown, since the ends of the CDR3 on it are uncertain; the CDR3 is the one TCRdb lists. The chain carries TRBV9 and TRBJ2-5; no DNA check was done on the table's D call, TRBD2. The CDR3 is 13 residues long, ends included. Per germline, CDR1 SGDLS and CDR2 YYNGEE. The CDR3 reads CASSELAGGPRNV.

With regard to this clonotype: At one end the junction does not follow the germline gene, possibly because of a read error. This CDR3 reads CASRDDSTATQYSVPF. The CDR3 DNA is TGTGCCAGCAGGGACGACAGCACCGCTACTCAGTATTCCGTCCCCTTT. The chain links TRBV2 to TRBJ1-6; a weak D match, TRBD1 (5 bases). CDR1 SNHLY and CDR2 FYNNEI come from the germline V gene. CDR3 length: 16 amino acids.

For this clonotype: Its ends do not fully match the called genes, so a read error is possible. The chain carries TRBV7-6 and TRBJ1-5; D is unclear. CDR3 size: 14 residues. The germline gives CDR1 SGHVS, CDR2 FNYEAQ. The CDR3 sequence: CASSPQRGSQALFF. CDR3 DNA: TGTGCCAGCAGCCCCCAGAGAGGCAGTCAAGCTTTGTTTTTT.

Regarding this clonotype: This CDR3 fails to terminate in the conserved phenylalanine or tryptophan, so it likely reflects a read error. CDR3 amino acids: CASSVEADPQYY. Here the CDR3 DNA reads TGTGCCAGCAGCGTAGAGGCCGATCCCCAGTATTAC. The V and J genes are TRBV9 and TRBJ2-3, with D unresolved. The CDR3 is 12 amino acids. CDR1 and CDR2 (germline): SGDLS, YYNGEE. V lost 0 bases to trimming and J lost 12 bases, with 11 bases between them.

In DNA, the CDR3 is TGTGCCAGCAGCGTAGGAGGAGAAACTAGCACAGATACGCAGTATTTT. Residues: CASSVGGETSTDTQYF. This chain joins TRBV9 and TRBJ2-3; no clear D gene. CDR1 SGDLS and CDR2 YYNGEE come from the germline V gene. V shed 0 bases and J shed 0 bases, with 11 bases lying between them. The length of the CDR3 is 16 residues.

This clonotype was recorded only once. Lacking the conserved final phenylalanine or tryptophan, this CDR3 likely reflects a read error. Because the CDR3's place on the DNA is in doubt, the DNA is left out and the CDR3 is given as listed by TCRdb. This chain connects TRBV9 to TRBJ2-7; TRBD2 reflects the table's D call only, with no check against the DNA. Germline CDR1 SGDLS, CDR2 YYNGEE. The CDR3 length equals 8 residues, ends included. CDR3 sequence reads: CASSPWTS.

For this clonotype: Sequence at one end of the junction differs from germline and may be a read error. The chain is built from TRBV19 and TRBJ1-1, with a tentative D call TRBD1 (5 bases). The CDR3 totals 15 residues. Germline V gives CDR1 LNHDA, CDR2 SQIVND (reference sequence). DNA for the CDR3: TGTGCCAGTAGTGGAGCGGGGGGATCGAACAATGAGGATTTCTTC. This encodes CASSGAGGSNNEDFF. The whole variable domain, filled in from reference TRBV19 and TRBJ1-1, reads DGGITQSPKYLFRKEGQNVTLSCEQNLNHDAMYWYRQDPGQGLRLIYYSQIVNDFQKGDIAEGYSVSREKKESFPLTVTSAQKNPTAFYLCASSGAGGSNNEDFFGQGTRLTVV.

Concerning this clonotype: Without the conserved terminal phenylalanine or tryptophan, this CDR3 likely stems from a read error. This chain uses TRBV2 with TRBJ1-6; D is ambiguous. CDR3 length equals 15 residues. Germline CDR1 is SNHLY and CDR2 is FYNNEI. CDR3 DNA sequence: TGTGCCAGCGGCGAGCAGGATCCTTATAATTCGCCCCTCCACTCT. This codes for CASGEQDPYNSPLHS.

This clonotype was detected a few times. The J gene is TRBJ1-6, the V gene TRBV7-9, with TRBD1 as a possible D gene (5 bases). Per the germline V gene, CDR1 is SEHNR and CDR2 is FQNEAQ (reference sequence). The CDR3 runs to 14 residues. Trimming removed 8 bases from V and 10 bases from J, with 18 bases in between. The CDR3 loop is CASSTQGDGSPLHF. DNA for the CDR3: TGTGCCAGCTCGACCCAGGGTGATGGGTCACCCCTCCACTTT.

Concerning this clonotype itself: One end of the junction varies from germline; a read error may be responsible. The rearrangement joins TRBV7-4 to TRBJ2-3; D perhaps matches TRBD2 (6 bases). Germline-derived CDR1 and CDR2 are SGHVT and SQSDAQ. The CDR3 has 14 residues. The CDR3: CPSSLWGGPDTQYF. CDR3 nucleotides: TGTCCCAGCAGCTTATGGGGAGGTCCCGATACGCAGTATTTT.